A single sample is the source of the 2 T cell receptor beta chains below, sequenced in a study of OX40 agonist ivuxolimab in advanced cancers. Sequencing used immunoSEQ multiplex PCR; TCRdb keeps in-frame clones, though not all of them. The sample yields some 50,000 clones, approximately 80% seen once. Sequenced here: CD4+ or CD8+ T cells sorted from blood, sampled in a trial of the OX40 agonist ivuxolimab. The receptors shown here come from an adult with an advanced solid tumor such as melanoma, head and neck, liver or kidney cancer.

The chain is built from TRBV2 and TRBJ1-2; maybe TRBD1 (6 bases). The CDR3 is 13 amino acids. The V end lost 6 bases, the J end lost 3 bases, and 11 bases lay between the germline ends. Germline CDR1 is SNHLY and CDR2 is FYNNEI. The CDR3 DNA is TGTGCCAGCAGACAGGGCGAGGACTATGGCTACACCTTC. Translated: CASRQGEDYGYTF.

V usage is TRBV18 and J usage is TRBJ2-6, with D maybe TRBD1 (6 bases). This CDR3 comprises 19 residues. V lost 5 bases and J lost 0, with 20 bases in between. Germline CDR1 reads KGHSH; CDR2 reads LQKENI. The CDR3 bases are TGTGCCAGCTCAGCGATCCGGGACACAAGGGTCTCTGGGGCCAACGTCCTGACTTTC. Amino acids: CASSAIRDTRVSGANVLTF.